Described below is a single T cell receptor beta chain sequence and its context. Its antigen is undetermined. CD4+ cells were split into CD45RA+ naive and CD45RA-negative memory subsets. These data are taken from a study of shared clonotypes between healthy human individuals. The CDR3 consists of 11 residues. CDR1 is MNHNS, CDR2 SASEGT, per germline. V was pared by 8 bases and J by 6 bases, with 11 bases between. General study results and limits: Around 4.9% of naive CD4 clonotypes were shared across several donors. Only blood samples were collected, and tissue repertoires likely differ. Clonotypes shared by all four sorted-subset donors had higher generation probabilities than non-shared clonotypes.

Sequencing was performed with immunoSEQ multiplex PCR; in TCRdb, only in-frame clones are kept and a portion is missing. The data show around 1.6 million clones, nearly 99% seen once. The sequenced sample was naive CD4+ T cells sorted from blood. Subset defined: CD45RA+ positively selected. This sequence joins TRBV6-1 and TRBJ2-7; D is ambiguous. This receptor was identified in a man younger than 40 in good health. The chain's CDR3 is CASGWVPEQYF. In nucleotides, the CDR3 is TGTGCCAGCGGATGGGTGCCCGAGCAGTACTTC.